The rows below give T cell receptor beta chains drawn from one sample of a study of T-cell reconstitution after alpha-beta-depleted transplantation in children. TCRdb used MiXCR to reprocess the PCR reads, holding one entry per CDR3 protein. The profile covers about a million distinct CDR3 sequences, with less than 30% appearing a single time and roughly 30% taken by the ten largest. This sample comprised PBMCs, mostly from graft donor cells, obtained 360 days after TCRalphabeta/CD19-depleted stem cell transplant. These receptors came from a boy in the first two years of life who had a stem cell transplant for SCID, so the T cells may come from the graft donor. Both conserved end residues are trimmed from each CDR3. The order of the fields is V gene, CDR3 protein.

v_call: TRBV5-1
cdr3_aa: ASSPDIWANVLT

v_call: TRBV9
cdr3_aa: ASSTGQGRLGGYT

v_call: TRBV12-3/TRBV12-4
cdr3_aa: ASSLPTGITDTQY

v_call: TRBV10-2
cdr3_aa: ASSGTYRTTSNEQF

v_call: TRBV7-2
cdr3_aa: ASSLAWLRGATDTQY

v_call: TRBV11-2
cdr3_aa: ASSPGLFLSEAF

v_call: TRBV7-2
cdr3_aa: ASSLRGTGDTDTQY

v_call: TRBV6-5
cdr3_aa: ASSYSLMWASGGYEQY

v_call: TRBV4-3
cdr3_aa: ASSPGRGPDWDTQY

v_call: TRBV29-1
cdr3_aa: SVDREPSTDTQY

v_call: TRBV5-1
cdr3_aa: ASSFPTGGNNEQF

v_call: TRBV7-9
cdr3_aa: ASSPGLVTAGELF

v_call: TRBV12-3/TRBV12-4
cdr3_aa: ASSFRLRGGQETQY

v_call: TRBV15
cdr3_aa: ATESRAPPYEQY

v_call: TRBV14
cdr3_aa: ASSPFRTGRYEQY

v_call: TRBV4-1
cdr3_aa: ASTPTAGGPRNEQF

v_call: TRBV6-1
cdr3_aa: ASSLTGDHQPQH

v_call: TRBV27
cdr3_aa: ASSRDTGTGELF

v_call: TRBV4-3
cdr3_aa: ASSPRTSGAPQETQY

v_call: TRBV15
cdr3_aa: ATSRDKGVGNEQF

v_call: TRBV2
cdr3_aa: ASSAGGPPGTQY

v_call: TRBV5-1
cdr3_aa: ASTATGTRPHEQY

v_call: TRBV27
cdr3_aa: ASSFGASGYNEQF

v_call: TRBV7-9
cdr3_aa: ASSSHSGKNTEAF

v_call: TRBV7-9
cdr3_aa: ASSPLPLLEQF

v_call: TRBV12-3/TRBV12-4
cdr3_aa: ASSLGREKLF

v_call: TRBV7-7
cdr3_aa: ASSPSGGSTYTQY

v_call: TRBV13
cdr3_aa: ASSLTGQGENEQF

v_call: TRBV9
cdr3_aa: ASTPWRGRT

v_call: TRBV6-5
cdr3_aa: ASSYSIVRRAWGNYEQY

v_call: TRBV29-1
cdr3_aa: SVVSSQGATQY

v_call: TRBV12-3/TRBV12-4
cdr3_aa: ASSPLSGIREKLF

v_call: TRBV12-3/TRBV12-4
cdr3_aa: ASSRGTGYPYEQY

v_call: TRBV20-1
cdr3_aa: SARGGSAIGNQPQH

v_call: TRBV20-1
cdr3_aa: SAQGDRVPTEAF

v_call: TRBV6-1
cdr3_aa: ASGDSYSNQPQH

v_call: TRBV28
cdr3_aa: ASSFGLAGGPKYNEQF

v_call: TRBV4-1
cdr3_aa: ASSQDGRGGFKSYEQY

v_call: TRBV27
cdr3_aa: ASSAGDYGYT

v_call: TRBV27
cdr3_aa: ASSFLQGGIGELF

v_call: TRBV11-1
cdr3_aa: ASSLRARSLAGGFNEQF

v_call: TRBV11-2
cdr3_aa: ASSLDRQGFTGELF

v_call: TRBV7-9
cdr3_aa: ASSLRTDTYEQY

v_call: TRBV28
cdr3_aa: ASRRNRVYEQY

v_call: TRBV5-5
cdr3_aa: ASRQGLAGGETQY

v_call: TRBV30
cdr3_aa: AWTWRGGSYNEQF

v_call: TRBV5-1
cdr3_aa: ASSLSPRDNTEAF

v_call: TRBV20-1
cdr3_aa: SARVPRTGIDERSYNEQF

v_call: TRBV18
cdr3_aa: ASSRDRTYTGELF

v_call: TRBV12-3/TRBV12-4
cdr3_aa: ASRRYRPMTSGGTDTQY

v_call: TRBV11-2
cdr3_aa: ASSRRPRTSGGLTNEQF

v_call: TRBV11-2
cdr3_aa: ASSKGWGATGELF